What follows describes a single T cell receptor beta chain. Original processing notes: From reference gene primer amplification, estimates of nucleated cell counts were derived. The protocol was immunoSEQ multiplex PCR, while the TCRdb copy is restricted to in-frame clones and leaves out a portion. V and J calls and clone size are given by that table; D and trimming were obtained from the DNA. The sample comprises about 190,000 clones, approximately 80% of which are singletons, and roughly 12% rests with the top ten. This record belongs to a study of blood T cell repertoires in COVID-19. On the study more broadly: Acute and convalescent COVID-19 specimens originated in the United States, Italy and Spain. T cells, B-cell-depleted T cells, or PBMCs provided the cDNA or gDNA that served as material.

Germline CDR1 reads LGHDT; CDR2 reads YNNKEL (reference sequence). V was cut by 0 bases and J by 7 bases, with 15 bases left in between. The CDR3 consists of 15 residues. The sample was peripheral blood. The chain combines TRBV3-1 (or the pseudogene TRBV3-2) with TRBJ2-5, with a possible D match to TRBD2 (6 bases). The origin of this receptor is a woman between 50 and 59 years old with acute or convalescent COVID-19. CDR3 residues: CASSQDLSGSGTQYF. In nucleotides, the CDR3 is TGTGCCAGCAGCCAAGATCTTTCCGGGAGCGGGACCCAGTACTTC.